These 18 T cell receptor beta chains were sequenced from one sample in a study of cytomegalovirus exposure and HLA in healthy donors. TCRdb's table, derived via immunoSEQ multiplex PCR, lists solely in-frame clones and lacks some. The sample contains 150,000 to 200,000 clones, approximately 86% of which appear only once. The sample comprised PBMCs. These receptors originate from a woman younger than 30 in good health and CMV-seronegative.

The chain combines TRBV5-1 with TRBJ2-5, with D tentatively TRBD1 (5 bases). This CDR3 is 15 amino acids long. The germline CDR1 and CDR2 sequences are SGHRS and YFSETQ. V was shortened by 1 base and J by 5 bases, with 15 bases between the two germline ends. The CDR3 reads CASSLNHGARETQYF. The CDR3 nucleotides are TGCGCCAGCAGCTTGAATCATGGGGCGAGGGAGACCCAGTACTTC.

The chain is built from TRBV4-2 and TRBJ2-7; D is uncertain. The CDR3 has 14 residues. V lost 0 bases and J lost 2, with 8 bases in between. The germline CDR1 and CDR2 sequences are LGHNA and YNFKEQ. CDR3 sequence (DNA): TGTGCCAGCAGCCAAGAAGCCCGAACCTACGAGCAGTACTTC. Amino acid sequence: CASSQEARTYEQYF.

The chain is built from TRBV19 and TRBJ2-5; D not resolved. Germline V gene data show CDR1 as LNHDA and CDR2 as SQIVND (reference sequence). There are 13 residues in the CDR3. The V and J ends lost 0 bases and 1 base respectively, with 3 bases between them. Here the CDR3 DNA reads TGTGCCAGTAGTATAGATATCCAAGAGACCCAGTACTTC. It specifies CASSIDIQETQYF.

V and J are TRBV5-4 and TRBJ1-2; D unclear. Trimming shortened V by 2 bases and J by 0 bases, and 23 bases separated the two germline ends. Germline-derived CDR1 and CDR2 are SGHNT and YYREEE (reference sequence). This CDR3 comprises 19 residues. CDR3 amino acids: CASSFLRGDHPLANYGYTF. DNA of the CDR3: TGTGCCAGCAGCTTTTTGCGGGGTGACCACCCGTTAGCTAACTATGGCTACACCTTC.

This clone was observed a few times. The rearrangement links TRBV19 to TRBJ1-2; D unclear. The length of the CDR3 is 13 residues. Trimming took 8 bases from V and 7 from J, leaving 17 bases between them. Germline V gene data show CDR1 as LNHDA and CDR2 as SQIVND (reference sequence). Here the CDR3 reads CASHYQAVGGYTF. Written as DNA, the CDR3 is TGTGCCAGTCATTACCAGGCTGTGGGTGGCTACACCTTC. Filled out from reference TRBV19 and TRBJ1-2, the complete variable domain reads DGGITQSPKYLFRKEGQNVTLSCEQNLNHDAMYWYRQDPGQGLRLIYYSQIVNDFQKGDIAEGYSVSREKKESFPLTVTSAQKNPTAFYLCASHYQAVGGYTFGSGTRLTVV.

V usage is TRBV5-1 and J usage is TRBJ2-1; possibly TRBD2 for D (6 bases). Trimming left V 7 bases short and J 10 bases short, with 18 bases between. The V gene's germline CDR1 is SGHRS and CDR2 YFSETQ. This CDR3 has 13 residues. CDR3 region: CASRLAVLREQFF. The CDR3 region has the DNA TGCGCCAGCCGGTTAGCGGTTCTAAGGGAGCAGTTCTTC.

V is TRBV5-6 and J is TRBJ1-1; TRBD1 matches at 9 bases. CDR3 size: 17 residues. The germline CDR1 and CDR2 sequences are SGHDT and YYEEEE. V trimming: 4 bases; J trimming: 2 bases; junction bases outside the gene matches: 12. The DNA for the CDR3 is TGTGCCAGCAGCGGAATATCCCGGGACAGGGTTAACACTGAAGCTTTCTTT. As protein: CASSGISRDRVNTEAFF.

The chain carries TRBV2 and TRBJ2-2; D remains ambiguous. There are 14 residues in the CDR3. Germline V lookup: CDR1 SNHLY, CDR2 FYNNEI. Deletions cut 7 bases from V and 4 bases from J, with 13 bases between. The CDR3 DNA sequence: TGTGCCAGCATGAGTAGACTGCCCACCGGGGAGCTGTTTTTT. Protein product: CASMSRLPTGELFF.

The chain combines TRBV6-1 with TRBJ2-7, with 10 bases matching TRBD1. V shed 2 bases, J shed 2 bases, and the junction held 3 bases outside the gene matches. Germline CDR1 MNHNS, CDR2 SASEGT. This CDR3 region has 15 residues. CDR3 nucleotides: TGTGCCAGCAGTGAATCTGGGACAGGGGCCTACGAGCAGTACTTC. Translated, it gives CASSESGTGAYEQYF.

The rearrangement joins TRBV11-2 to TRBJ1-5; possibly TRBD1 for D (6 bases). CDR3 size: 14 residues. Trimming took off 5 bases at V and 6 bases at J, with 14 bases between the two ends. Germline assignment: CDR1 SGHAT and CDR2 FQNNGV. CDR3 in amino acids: CASSVLRGSQPQHF. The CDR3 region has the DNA TGTGCCAGCAGCGTCCTCAGGGGATCTCAGCCCCAGCATTTT.

For the CDR3, the DNA is TGTGCCAGCAGCCCAGACAGTCCAGGGGCCAACGTCCTGACTTTC. Translating gives CASSPDSPGANVLTF. The chain combines TRBV6-5 with TRBJ2-6; possibly TRBD1 for D (5 bases). With 6 bases removed from V and 4 bases from J, the gap between germline ends came to 13 bases. CDR1 MNHEY and CDR2 SVGAGI come from the germline V gene. The CDR3 spans 15 residues.

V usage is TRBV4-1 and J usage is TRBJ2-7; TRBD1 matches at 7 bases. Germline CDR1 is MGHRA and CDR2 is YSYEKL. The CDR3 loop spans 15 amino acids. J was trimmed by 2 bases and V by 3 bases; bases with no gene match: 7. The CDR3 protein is CASSQAQGDPYEQYF. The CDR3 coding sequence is TGCGCCAGCAGCCAGGCCCAGGGGGACCCCTACGAGCAGTACTTC.

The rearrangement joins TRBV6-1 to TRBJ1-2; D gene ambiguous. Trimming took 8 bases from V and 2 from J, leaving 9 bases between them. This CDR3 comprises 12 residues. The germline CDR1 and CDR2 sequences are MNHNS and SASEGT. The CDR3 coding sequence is TGTGCCAGCCGGTCGGGGAACTATGGCTACACCTTC. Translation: CASRSGNYGYTF.

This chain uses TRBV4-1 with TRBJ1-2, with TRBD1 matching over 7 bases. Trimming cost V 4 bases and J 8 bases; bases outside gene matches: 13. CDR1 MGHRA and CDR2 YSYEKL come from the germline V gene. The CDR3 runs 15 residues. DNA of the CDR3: TGCGCCAGCAGCCGGACAGGAGACGAAAGTGAAGGCTACACCTTC. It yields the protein CASSRTGDESEGYTF.

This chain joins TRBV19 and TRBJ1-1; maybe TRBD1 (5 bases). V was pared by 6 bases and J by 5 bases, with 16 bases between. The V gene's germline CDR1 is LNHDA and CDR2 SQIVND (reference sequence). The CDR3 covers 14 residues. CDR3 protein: CASSAPWGGTEAFF. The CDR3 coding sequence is TGTGCCAGTAGCGCGCCCTGGGGGGGAACTGAAGCTTTCTTT.

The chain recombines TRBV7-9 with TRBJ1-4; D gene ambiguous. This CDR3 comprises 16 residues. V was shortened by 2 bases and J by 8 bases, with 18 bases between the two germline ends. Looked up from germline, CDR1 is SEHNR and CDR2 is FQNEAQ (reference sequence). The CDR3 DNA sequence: TGTGCCAGCAGCTTAACCTTCGGAGCCCGAAGGGAAAAACTGTTTTTT. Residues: CASSLTFGARREKLFF.

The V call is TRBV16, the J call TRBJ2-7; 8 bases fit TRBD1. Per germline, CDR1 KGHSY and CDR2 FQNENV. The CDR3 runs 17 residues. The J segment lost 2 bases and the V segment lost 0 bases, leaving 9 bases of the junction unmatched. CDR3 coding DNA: TGTGCCAGCAGCCAATCGGGGGCAGGGGGCATAGCCTACGAGCAGTACTTC. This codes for CASSQSGAGGIAYEQYF.

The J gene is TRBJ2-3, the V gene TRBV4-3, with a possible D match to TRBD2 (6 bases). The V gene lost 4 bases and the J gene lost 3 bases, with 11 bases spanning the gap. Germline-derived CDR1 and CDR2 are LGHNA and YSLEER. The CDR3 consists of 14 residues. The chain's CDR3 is CASSLGTPTDTQYF. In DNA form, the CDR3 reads TGCGCCAGCAGCCTAGGGACTCCTACAGATACGCAGTATTTT.